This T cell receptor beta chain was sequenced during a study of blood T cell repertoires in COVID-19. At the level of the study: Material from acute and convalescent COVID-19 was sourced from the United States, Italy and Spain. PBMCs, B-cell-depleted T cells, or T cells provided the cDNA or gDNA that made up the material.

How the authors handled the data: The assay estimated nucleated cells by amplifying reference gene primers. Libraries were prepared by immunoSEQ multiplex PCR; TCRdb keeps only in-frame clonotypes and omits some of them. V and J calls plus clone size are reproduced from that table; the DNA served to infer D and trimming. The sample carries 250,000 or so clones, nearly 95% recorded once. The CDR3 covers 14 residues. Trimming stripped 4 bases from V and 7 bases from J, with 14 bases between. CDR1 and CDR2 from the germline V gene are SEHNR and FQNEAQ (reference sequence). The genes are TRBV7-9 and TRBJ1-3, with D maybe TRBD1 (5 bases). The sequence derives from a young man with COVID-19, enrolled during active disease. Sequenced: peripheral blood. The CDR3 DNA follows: TGTGCCAGCAGCTCCCCAGGCAGGGTGAACACCATATATTTT. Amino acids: CASSSPGRVNTIYF. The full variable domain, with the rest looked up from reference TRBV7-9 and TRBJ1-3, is DTGVSQNPRHKITKRGQNVTFRCDPISEHNRLYWYRQTLGQGPEFLTYFQNEAQLEKSRLLSDRFSAERPKGSFSTLEIQRTEQGDSAMYLCASSSPGRVNTIYFGEGSWLTVV.